One sample yielded the 15 T cell receptor beta chains listed below, sequenced in a study of vaccination and CD4 T cells after COVID-19. Treatment given: 10-day PBMC culture with coronavirus spike peptide pools or control peptides (ViraFEST assay). Their antigens remain unidentified. The assay that was used to sequence DNA from cultured CD4+ T cells was the Oncomine TCR Beta short-read assay. TCRdb re-called the PCR reads through MiXCR, storing one row per CDR3 protein. The sample records more than 10,000 distinct CDR3 sequences, 25% to 30% being singletons. The sample was CD4+ T cells from blood, cultured in vitro, taken before SARS-CoV-2 vaccination. The receptors stem from a human donor who received a COVID-19 vaccine.

The V call is TRBV6-5, the J call TRBJ2-7; no firm D call. Trimming removed 4 bases at V and 3 bases at J, with 10 bases between. This CDR3 is 13 amino acids long. Per the germline V gene, CDR1 is MNHEY and CDR2 is SVGAGI. CDR3 region: CASSLGHNYEQYF. In DNA form, the CDR3 reads TGTGCCAGCAGTTTAGGCCACAACTACGAGCAGTACTTC.

This clonotype was found a few times. The chain carries TRBV7-6 and TRBJ1-2, with 7 bases fitting TRBD1. CDR1 SGHVS and CDR2 FNYEAQ come from the germline V gene. The CDR3 runs to 13 residues. V lost 4 bases to trimming and J lost 6 bases; unmatched junction nucleotides: 5. This chain's CDR3 is CASSYPGGDGYTF. CDR3 sequence (DNA): TGTGCCAGCAGCTACCCAGGGGGAGATGGCTACACCTTC.

This clonotype has more than one count but fewer than ten. This CDR3 reads CASSLRGQGANTGELFF. The DNA of the CDR3 is TGTGCCAGCAGCTTACGGGGACAGGGGGCGAACACCGGGGAGCTGTTTTTT. The chain recombines TRBV7-2 with TRBJ2-2; 11 nucleotides align to TRBD1. Germline trimming cut 2 bases from V and 0 bases from J; bases unmatched to any gene: 2. CDR1 is SGHTA, CDR2 FQGNSA, per germline. This CDR3 has 17 amino acids.

The genes are TRBV5-4 and TRBJ2-5, with D perhaps matching TRBD1 (5 bases). Trimming removed 6 bases at V and 0 bases at J, with 9 bases between. Germline CDR1 reads SGHNT; CDR2 reads YYREEE (reference sequence). The CDR3 covers 13 residues. CDR3 sequence (DNA): TGTGCCAGCAATAACAGGAACCAAGAGACCCAGTACTTC. Its translation: CASNNRNQETQYF.

The V gene is TRBV5-4, the J gene TRBJ2-2, with 8 bases fitting TRBD1. This CDR3 has 15 amino acids. Looked up from germline, CDR1 is SGHNT and CDR2 is YYREEE (reference sequence). With 0 bases clipped from V and 3 bases from J, the junction kept 1 base outside the gene matches. The CDR3 DNA reads as TGTGCCAGCAGCTTGGACAGGGGGTACACCGGGGAGCTGTTTTTT. The encoded protein is CASSLDRGYTGELFF.

The chain employs TRBV10-3 and TRBJ2-1; possibly TRBD2 for D (6 bases). This CDR3 has 16 residues. Germline lookup yields CDR1 ENHRY and CDR2 SYGVKD. The V end was cut by 4 bases, the J end by 0 bases, with 13 bases between. The CDR3 DNA follows: TGTGCCATCAGTGCGTGGCGGGGAAGCTCCTACAATGAGCAGTTCTTC. Its protein is CAISAWRGSSYNEQFF.

The V call is TRBV2, the J call TRBJ2-5; 15 bases map to TRBD2. V shed 8 bases, J shed 6 bases, and the junction held 16 bases outside the gene matches. This CDR3 is built from 18 residues. Germline CDR1 and CDR2: SNHLY and FYNNEI. CDR3 residues: CASEGLAGGLRFMKTQYF. As DNA, the CDR3 is TGTGCCAGCGAGGGACTAGCGGGGGGCCTCCGATTTATGAAGACCCAGTACTTC.

V and J are TRBV27 and TRBJ1-6, with 7 bases lining up with TRBD1. The CDR3 contains 12 residues. The ends lost 9 bases at V and 7 bases at J; junction bases unmatched: 3. Germline V gene lookup returns CDR1 MNHEY and CDR2 SMNVEV (reference sequence). The CDR3 bases are TGTGCCAGTAGACAGGGAAATTCACCCCTCCACTTT. Amino acid sequence: CASRQGNSPLHF.

The CDR3 spells CASSLWGVTVGNTIYF. DNA for the CDR3: TGTGCCAGCAGCTTATGGGGGGTGACAGTTGGAAACACCATATATTTT. The chain joins TRBV7-9 to TRBJ1-3; TRBD1 might be the D (5 bases). Germline CDR1 reads SEHNR; CDR2 reads FQNEAQ (reference sequence). The CDR3 consists of 16 residues. The germline V and J ends were trimmed by 2 bases and 3 bases, with 14 bases remaining between them.

The rearrangement links TRBV6-1 to TRBJ1-1; D is unresolved. CDR3 length: 11 residues. From germline, CDR1 is MNHNS and CDR2 SASEGT. V was clipped by 7 bases and J by 6 bases, with 9 bases between them. CDR3 DNA sequence: TGTGCCAGCATGGGAAATGCTGAAGCTTTCTTT. Translated: CASMGNAEAFF.

This chain uses TRBV10-2 with TRBJ1-6; D may be TRBD1 (6 bases). The ends were cut back, 3 bases at V and 10 bases at J, with 10 bases in the middle. The CDR3 contains 13 residues. Per the germline V gene, CDR1 is WSHSY and CDR2 is SAAADI. As DNA, the CDR3 is TGCGCCAGCAGTGACCAGGGGTACTCACCCCTCCACTTT. Protein product: CASSDQGYSPLHF.

This clonotype occurred a few times. The V gene is TRBV7-9, the J gene TRBJ2-7; tentative D call: TRBD2 (5 bases). The CDR3 is made up of 15 amino acids. Trimming took off 2 bases at V and 0 bases at J, with 11 bases between the two ends. Germline V gene data show CDR1 as SEHNR and CDR2 as FQNEAQ (reference sequence). The CDR3 DNA reads as TGTGCCAGCAGCTTAATTCGGGGTGGCTCCTACGAGCAGTACTTC. This codes for CASSLIRGGSYEQYF.

This clonotype has a handful of counts. The chain combines TRBV6-1 with TRBJ1-6; D unclear. The CDR3 runs to 15 residues. CDR1 and CDR2 from the germline V gene are MNHNS and SASEGT. V was clipped by 0 bases and J by 6 bases, with 9 bases between them. The CDR3 sequence: CASSEARPGNSPLHF. The DNA of the CDR3 is TGTGCCAGCAGTGAAGCCCGGCCTGGTAATTCACCCCTCCACTTT.

This clonotype is deemed large. The genes are TRBV24-1 and TRBJ2-5, with D perhaps matching TRBD1 or TRBD2 (5 bases each). V lost 4 bases to trimming and J lost 2 bases, with 16 bases between them. The CDR3 sequence is 16 residues long. Germline CDR1 reads KGHDR; CDR2 reads SFDVKD. CDR3 region: CATSEAGDRIQETQYF. The DNA of the CDR3 is TGTGCCACCAGTGAGGCCGGGGACCGTATTCAAGAGACCCAGTACTTC.

CDR3 sequence: CASSQGSMGSGELFF. For the CDR3, the DNA is TGTGCCAGCAGTCAAGGATCAATGGGCAGCGGGGAGCTGTTTTTT. The gene calls are TRBV27 and TRBJ2-2; D is uncertain. With 5 bases removed from V and 7 bases from J, the gap between germline ends came to 17 bases. Germline V gene sequence: CDR1 MNHEY, CDR2 SMNVEV (reference sequence). The CDR3 has 15 amino acids.